A selection of T cell receptor beta chains follows, all from one sample in a study of T-cell memory formation after mild COVID-19. TCRdb re-derived calls from the 5' RACE reads in MiXCR, one entry per CDR3 protein. This sample has approximately 16,000 distinct CDR3 sequences; 23% occur once, and the top ten carry about three fifths. The sequencing input was PBMCs or a T cell subset sorted from them (not recorded which). These receptors came from a man between 18 and 35 years old who had mild COVID-19 (a few samples of this study predate the infection). Cell type and time point are not known. Both conserved end residues are part of each CDR3. The D gene is left open where the match is weak. Clone size is not always given. Where it is, it says once, few, many or a class for expanded clones.

J gene,clone size,V gene,D gene,CDR3 length,CDR3 DNA,CDR3 protein
TRBJ2-4,-,TRBV10-3,-,16,TGTGCCATCAGTGAGTCGGGGGGGCTGGCCAAAAACATTCAGTACTTC,CAISESGGLAKNIQYF
TRBJ2-7,-,TRBV20-1,-,13,TGCAGTGCCCTAGTCGGCGCGGGGAGGGAGCAGTACTTC,CSALVGAGREQYF
TRBJ1-1,many,TRBV13,-,13,TGTGCCAGCAGCTTAGGTGGGGTCACTGAAGCTTTCTTT,CASSLGGVTEAFF
TRBJ1-2,few,TRBV25-1,-,17,TGTGCCAGCAGTGAATATAAGCGGGGCGCATTTCACTATGGCTACACCTTC,CASSEYKRGAFHYGYTF
TRBJ1-2,many,TRBV20-1,-,16,TGCAGTGCTACCCGGGACCTCCATCGCGGGAACTATGGCTACACCTTC,CSATRDLHRGNYGYTF
TRBJ2-5,-,TRBV7-3,TRBD2,15,TGTGCCAGCAGCCCCGGGGAGGGGAGGATAGAGACCCAGTACTTC,CASSPGEGRIETQYF
TRBJ1-6,-,TRBV3-1,-,17,TGTGCCAGCAGCGATTGGGGGACACATTTCGGAGATTCACCCCTCCACTTT,CASSDWGTHFGDSPLHF
TRBJ1-1,many,TRBV11-1,TRBD1,16,TGTGCCAGCAGCGAACGCTGGACAGGGATAAACACTGAAGCTTTCTTT,CASSERWTGINTEAFF
TRBJ2-7,-,TRBV4-3,TRBD2,16,TGCGCCAGCAGCCAAGATACGACTAGCGGTTTCTACGAGCAGTACTTC,CASSQDTTSGFYEQYF
TRBJ2-7,many,TRBV7-9,-,13,TGTGCCAGCAGCTTAGGAATCGGGTACGAGCAGTACTTC,CASSLGIGYEQYF
TRBJ2-5,many,TRBV4-1,-,14,TGCGCCAGCAGCTTCTTAGGGCCCGAAGAGACCCAGTACTTC,CASSFLGPEETQYF
TRBJ2-2,many,TRBV24-1,TRBD2,17,TGTGCCACCAGTGATTTGCGGGGGGATCTCAGCACCGGGGAGCTGTTTTTT,CATSDLRGDLSTGELFF
TRBJ1-5,many,TRBV27,TRBD1,15,TGTGCCAGCAGTTTATACAGGGGGTACAATCAGCCCCAGCATTTT,CASSLYRGYNQPQHF
TRBJ2-1,few,TRBV28,TRBD1,16,TGTGCCAGCAGTCCTACAGGGGGCTTTGGCTACAATGAGCAGTTCTTC,CASSPTGGFGYNEQFF
TRBJ1-1,-,TRBV7-9,-,15,TGTGCCAGCAGCCCCCGGACAGCCATGAACACTGAAGCTTTCTTT,CASSPRTAMNTEAFF
TRBJ2-7,-,TRBV5-1,TRBD2,15,TGCGCCAGCAGCCCGCTAGCGGGGAGCTCCTACGAGCAGTACTTC,CASSPLAGSSYEQYF
TRBJ2-1,-,TRBV5-6,-,11,TGTGCCAGCACCAAGAACAATGAGCAGTTCTTC,CASTKNNEQFF
TRBJ2-2,many,TRBV7-6,TRBD2,13,TGTGCCATTTCGTCGGGGGGTACCGGGGAGCTGTTTTTT,CAISSGGTGELFF
TRBJ1-4,-,TRBV12-3/TRBV12-4,TRBD1,14,TGTGCCAGCAGTACTACAGGGGTTGGCGAAAAACTGTTTTTT,CASSTTGVGEKLFF
TRBJ2-3,many,TRBV12-3/TRBV12-4,-,14,TGTGCCAGCAGCGAAGACAGGAACACAGATACGCAGTATTTT,CASSEDRNTDTQYF
TRBJ2-5,-,TRBV12-3/TRBV12-4,-,15,TGTGCCAGCACTAGAAGGGGCCTAGCCGACGAGACCCAGTACTTC,CASTRRGLADETQYF
TRBJ2-5,-,TRBV5-1,-,15,TGCGCCAGCAGCGCCCGATGGGGGTACCAAGAGACCCAGTACTTC,CASSARWGYQETQYF
TRBJ2-3,many,TRBV9,TRBD2,15,TGTGCCAGCAGCGTAGCAGCGGGGCTCACAGATACGCAGTATTTT,CASSVAAGLTDTQYF
TRBJ2-5,-,TRBV18,-,13,TGTGCCAGCTCACTGACCCTACAAGAGACCCAGTACTTC,CASSLTLQETQYF
TRBJ2-4,-,TRBV4-3,-,15,TGCGCCAGCAGCCAAGATGGGTGGACCAAAAACATTCAGTACTTC,CASSQDGWTKNIQYF
TRBJ2-7,-,TRBV29-1,-,13,TGCAGCGTTGAAGGTGGGGTCTCCTACGAGCAGTACTTC,CSVEGGVSYEQYF
TRBJ2-1,-,TRBV7-2,-,16,TGTGCCAGCAGCTTAGGAGGTACCTCGGGGTACAATGAGCAGTTCTTC,CASSLGGTSGYNEQFF
TRBJ1-2,-,TRBV29-1,-,13,TGCAGCGTTGGGCAGGTACATAACTATGGCTACACCTTC,CSVGQVHNYGYTF
TRBJ1-3,many,TRBV4-2,-,16,TGTGCCAGCAGCCAACCCCCCCGAGTGTCTGGAAACACCATATATTTT,CASSQPPRVSGNTIYF
TRBJ1-4,many,TRBV2,-,13,TGTGCCAGCAGTTTCGGGCCTGGGGAAAAACTGTTTTTT,CASSFGPGEKLFF
TRBJ2-7,few,TRBV7-8,-,12,TGTGCCAGCAGCTTAGCTTTCTACGAGCAGTACTTC,CASSLAFYEQYF
TRBJ2-3,medium-sized,TRBV7-9,TRBD2,15,TGTGCCAGCTCGGGCGAGCGGGGGGGCACAGATACGCAGTATTTT,CASSGERGGTDTQYF
TRBJ1-2,-,TRBV7-8,TRBD1,18,TGTGCCAGCAGCTTAACCGGGACAGGGGTGTTGAGAGACTATGGCTACACCTTC,CASSLTGTGVLRDYGYTF
TRBJ2-1,many,TRBV7-9,TRBD1,15,TGTGCCAGCAGCCCCCGGGACAGGGTAACGAATGAGCAGTTCTTC,CASSPRDRVTNEQFF
TRBJ2-1,many,TRBV5-1,-,15,TGCGCCAGCAGCTTGTCCCCGGTTTTCTACAATGAGCAGTTCTTC,CASSLSPVFYNEQFF
TRBJ1-1,few,TRBV12-3/TRBV12-4,-,16,TGTGCCAGCAGGGAAGGACAGCCGACAGGGAACACTGAAGCTTTCTTT,CASREGQPTGNTEAFF
TRBJ1-2,few,TRBV7-9,-,13,TGTGCCAGCAGCTCAAGGCCCCGATATGGCTACACCTTC,CASSSRPRYGYTF
TRBJ1-2,many,TRBV4-1,TRBD1,14,TGCGCCAGCAGTCCGGGACAGCAACACTATGGCTACACCTTC,CASSPGQQHYGYTF
TRBJ1-4,many,TRBV28,TRBD1,18,TGTGCCAGCAGTTTACCCGGGACAGCTCCCAATGCTAATGAAAAACTGTTTTTT,CASSLPGTAPNANEKLFF
TRBJ1-6,many,TRBV27,-,15,TGTGCCAGCAGTCCGAATCGCGGGGGGCGGTCACCCCTCCACTTT,CASSPNRGGRSPLHF
TRBJ1-5,many,TRBV10-2,-,12,TGCGCCAGCAGGCAGGTCGGGCAGCCCCAGCATTTT,CASRQVGQPQHF
TRBJ2-7,many,TRBV4-3,-,18,TGCGCCAGCAGCCAAGATACCTCCCGGGTGGGGCCCTCCTACGAGCAGTACTTC,CASSQDTSRVGPSYEQYF
TRBJ2-3,-,TRBV5-1,TRBD1,14,TGCGCCAGCAGCCCGGGACAGGGTGCAGATACGCAGTATTTT,CASSPGQGADTQYF
TRBJ2-2,many,TRBV6-2/TRBV6-3,-,13,TGTGCCAGCAGATCCCAGGGGACCGGGGAGCTGTTTTTT,CASRSQGTGELFF
TRBJ2-2,many,TRBV27,-,15,TGTGCCAGCAGCCCTGGAGGTGGGGGGACGCGAAAGCTGTTTTTT,CASSPGGGGTRKLFF
TRBJ2-1,-,TRBV5-1,-,14,TGCGCCAGCAGCTTGCTAGGCTCCCACAATGAGCAGTTCTTC,CASSLLGSHNEQFF
TRBJ1-1,many,TRBV4-1,-,13,TGCGCCAGCAGCCCTAGGGAGGTGGCTGAAGCTTTCTTT,CASSPREVAEAFF
TRBJ2-5,many,TRBV3-1,-,15,TGTGCCAGCAGCCAAGACCTAGCGACCCAAGAGACCCAGTACTTC,CASSQDLATQETQYF
TRBJ1-1,-,TRBV20-1,-,15,TGCAGTGCAACACCGGGACACCGGCTCCCCACTGAAGCTTTCTTT,CSATPGHRLPTEAFF
TRBJ2-7,many,TRBV4-1,-,13,TGCGCCAGCAGCCAAGGACCGGTCTACGAGCAGTACTTC,CASSQGPVYEQYF
TRBJ1-1,many,TRBV5-1,-,13,TGCGCCAGCGGCGGGGAGATGAACACTGAAGCTTTCTTT,CASGGEMNTEAFF
TRBJ1-2,few,TRBV7-9,-,14,TGTGCCAGCAGCTGGGGGACGGTGAACTATGGCTACACCTTC,CASSWGTVNYGYTF